Following are 13 T cell receptor beta chains from one sample sequenced in a study of identical twins. TCRdb ran MiXCR on the 5' RACE reads and lists one entry per CDR3 protein. The table shows approximately 1.8 million distinct CDR3 sequences, with under 35% occurring only once. Sequencing input: cord blood. The receptor set was obtained from a newborn girl in good health.

The chain is built from TRBV5-4 and TRBJ1-6; no firm D call. The germline V and J ends were trimmed by 6 bases and 7 bases, with 14 bases remaining between them. The CDR3 sequence is 14 residues long. Germline V gene sequence: CDR1 SGHNT, CDR2 YYREEE (reference sequence). The chain's CDR3 is CASTRDLGNSPLHF. In nucleotides, the CDR3 is TGTGCCAGCACCCGAGATCTTGGAAATTCACCCCTCCACTTT. Variable domain in full (rest from reference TRBV5-4 and TRBJ1-6): ETGVTQSPTHLIKTRGQQVTLRCSSQSGHNTVSWYQQALGQGPQFIFQYYREEENGRGNFPPRFSGLQFPNYSSELNVNALELDDSALYLCASTRDLGNSPLHFGNGTRLTVT.

The chain recombines TRBV19 with TRBJ2-5, with 8 bases that match TRBD1. The CDR3 length is 14 residues. Germline V gene data show CDR1 as LNHDA and CDR2 as SQIVND (reference sequence). Unmatched junction bases numbered 15, after V lost 7 bases and J lost 11 bases. The CDR3 protein is CASMGQAWINEQYF. In nucleotides, the CDR3 is TGTGCCAGTATGGGACAGGCATGGATCAATGAGCAGTACTTC. Together with reference TRBV19 and TRBJ2-5, the CDR3 gives the full variable domain: DGGITQSPKYLFRKEGQNVTLSCEQNLNHDAMYWYRQDPGQGLRLIYYSQIVNDFQKGDIAEGYSVSREKKESFPLTVTSAQKNPTAFYLCASMGQAWINEQYFGPGTRLLVL.

There are a few counts of this clonotype. V usage is TRBV29-1 and J usage is TRBJ1-1; 8 bases map to TRBD1. This CDR3 contains 13 residues. CDR1 and CDR2 (germline): SQVTM, ANQGSEA. The V segment lost 6 bases and the J segment 2 bases; nucleotides outside the gene matches: 5. The CDR3 sequence: CSVRTGKNTEAFF. CDR3 in DNA: TGCAGCGTCCGGACAGGGAAAAACACTGAAGCTTTCTTT.

This clonotype was found once. The chain links TRBV20-1 to TRBJ1-2, with D maybe TRBD1 (5 bases). Germline loops: CDR1 DFQATT, CDR2 SNEGSKA (reference sequence). This CDR3 contains 16 residues. Trimming took 0 bases from V and 1 from J, leaving 15 bases between them. CDR3 bases: TGCAGTGCTAGAGATGTCGTCCCAGGGATTAACTATGGCTACACCTTC. Translated, it gives CSARDVVPGINYGYTF.

Note on this clonotype: With a much larger clone just one base away, this may be a read error. The J gene is TRBJ1-2, the V gene TRBV6-1; 7 bases map to TRBD1. The V gene's germline CDR1 is MNHNS and CDR2 SASEGT. J gave up 4 bases and V 4 bases, and 6 bases lay outside the gene matches. The CDR3 contains 14 residues. CDR3: CASSGAGTVYGYTF. The CDR3 DNA reads as TGTGCCAGCAGTGGAGCCGGGACAGTCTATGGCTACACCTTC.

Comment on this clonotype: A much larger clonotype is one base distant, so this may be a read error. The V call is TRBV29-1, the J call TRBJ1-1; weak D call: TRBD1 (6 bases). The CDR3 has 11 amino acids. Per germline, CDR1 SQVTM and CDR2 ANQGSEA. This chain's CDR3 is CSVVRDTEVFF. In nucleotides, the CDR3 is TGCAGCGTTGTAAGGGACACTGAAGTTTTCTTT.

The chain joins TRBV20-1 to TRBJ2-1, with 10 bases identical to TRBD2. CDR1 and CDR2 (germline): DFQATT, SNEGSKA (reference sequence). The CDR3 contains 14 residues. Trimming took 4 bases from V and 4 from J; bases not matched to a gene: 4. The CDR3 DNA follows: TGCAGTGCTATAGCGGGGGGACCATACAATGAGCAGTTCTTC. Amino acid sequence: CSAIAGGPYNEQFF.

The J gene is TRBJ1-2, the V gene TRBV20-1; maybe TRBD1 (6 bases). Germline values: CDR1 DFQATT, CDR2 SNEGSKA (reference sequence). The CDR3 has 12 residues. CDR3 DNA: TGCGGTCCGGGACAAGCTAACTATGGCTACACCTTC. Amino acids: CGPGQANYGYTF.

The chain couples TRBV10-3 to TRBJ2-7; TRBD2 agrees at 7 bases. The junction had 6 bases not matched to a gene; V was cut back by 2 bases and J by 2 bases. Per the germline V gene, CDR1 is ENHRY and CDR2 is SYGVKD. This CDR3 is 15 amino acids long. The CDR3 nucleotides are TGTGCCATCAGTGAGCCAGCGGGGTTAACCTACGAGCAGTACTTC. Amino acids: CAISEPAGLTYEQYF.

The J gene is TRBJ1-1, the V gene TRBV6-1; possible D gene TRBD1, 6 bases. The germline V gene encodes CDR1 MNHNS and CDR2 SASEGT. The length of the CDR3 is 15 residues. V dropped 6 bases and J dropped 0 bases, with 14 bases sitting between them. This CDR3 reads CASSYPTGMNTEAFF. The CDR3 DNA reads as TGTGCCAGCAGCTACCCGACAGGCATGAACACTGAAGCTTTCTTT.

In DNA form, the CDR3 reads TGTGCCATCAGCGATACAGGTGGGGAGTTCTTC. It codes for CAISDTGGEFF. The chain is built from TRBV10-3 and TRBJ2-1, with D possibly TRBD1 on 5 matching bases. Trimming removed 6 bases at V and 14 bases at J, with 14 bases between. Germline assignment: CDR1 ENHRY and CDR2 SYGVKD. The CDR3 is made up of 11 amino acids.

This sequence joins TRBV28 and TRBJ2-7; 15 bases align to TRBD2. The length of the CDR3 is 17 residues. The germline CDR1 and CDR2 sequences are MDHEN and SYDVKM. Germline trimming cut 7 bases from V and 3 bases from J; bases unmatched to any gene: 10. The DNA of the CDR3 is TGTGCCAGCACCCCAATCGGGACTAGCGGGAGGAACTACGAGCAGTACTTC. This encodes CASTPIGTSGRNYEQYF.

This clonotype has just a few counts. The chain is built from TRBV20-1 and TRBJ1-2; 9 bases line up with TRBD1. The CDR3 covers 14 residues. Trimming removed 6 bases from V and 3 bases from J; junction bases left unmatched: 8. The V gene's germline CDR1 is DFQATT and CDR2 SNEGSKA (reference sequence). CDR3: CSAPQGARDYGYTF. The CDR3 DNA is TGCAGTGCCCCACAGGGGGCGCGGGACTATGGCTACACCTTC.